Included here is one TCR beta chain sequence, with context. Its antigen is not known. The data are from a study of a mutant IDH1 vaccine in newly diagnosed glioma. Overall study results and limits: It was over 85% of patients that developed vaccine-induced immune responses.

Time point in this sample: week 11, during vaccination. What each vaccine dose contained was 300 ug of mutant IDH1 20-mer peptide, accompanied by topical imiquimod. The data were produced by immunoSEQ multiplex PCR, yet TCRdb's version contains in-frame clones alone and is incomplete. Among roughly 120,000 clones listed, about nine tenths were seen once. This CDR3 is built from 16 residues. V shed 5 bases and J 9 bases; nucleotides not matched to a gene: 7. CDR1 SGHTA and CDR2 FQGTGA come from the germline V gene. The sequences come from PBMCs, collected from a glioma patient whose treatment included an IDH1 peptide vaccine. This receptor was obtained from a woman aged 45-59 years with glioma. This chain uses TRBV7-3 with TRBJ2-1, with TRBD2 matching 16 bases. Here the CDR3 reads CASSQGTSGRVAEQFF. The CDR3 DNA is TGTGCCAGCAGCCAAGGGACTAGCGGGAGGGTGGCTGAGCAGTTCTTC.